This TCR beta chain was sequenced for a study of vaccination and CD4 T cells after COVID-19. Study as a whole: Post-vaccination specimens were collected at a median of about 70 days following dose two (range 14 to 241). A CEFX pool, an HIV-1 Nef pool, or else no peptide went into the control cultures.

Treatment in this sample: roughly nine-day PBMC culture with coronavirus spike peptide pools or control peptides (ViraFEST assay). Unexposed donor CD4+ T cells predated the COVID-19 pandemic, collected 2011-2018. PBMCs were cultured at over 1.5 million per well with around 9.5 IU/ml IL-2 and around 10 ug/ml peptide pools. This clonotype was counted a few times. Its antigen is undetermined. Cultured CD4+ T cells had their DNA profiled by the Oncomine TCR Beta short-read assay. One entry per CDR3 protein, called by TCRdb with MiXCR from the PCR reads. The sample has 1,500 or so distinct CDR3 sequences, around 50% seen once. V shed 4 bases and J shed 2 bases, with 9 bases lying between them. The CDR3 is 14 amino acids. Per germline, CDR1 LNHDA and CDR2 SQIVND (reference sequence).

V and J are TRBV19 and TRBJ1-3; no definite D call. Sequences were obtained from CD4+ T cells from blood, cultured in vitro. The receptor was isolated from a human donor in good health. Here the CDR3 DNA reads TGTGCCAGTAGTAGCGTCTACGCTGGAAACACCATATATTTT. As protein: CASSSVYAGNTIYF.